The 8 T cell receptor beta chains below come from one sample, sequenced in a study of blood T cells in healthy people across ages. A J-beta primer mix and a sample-barcoded 5' primer were used in a second PCR of about 7 to 12 cycles. One entry per CDR3 protein, called by TCRdb with MiXCR from the 5' RACE reads. The sample yields some 1.5 million distinct CDR3 sequences, approximately 30% seen once. The sample consisted of blood. These receptors were taken from a woman in her twenties or thirties in good health.

V usage is TRBV3-1 and J usage is TRBJ2-1; 13 bases fit TRBD2. The CDR3 runs 16 residues. Per the germline V gene, CDR1 is LGHDT and CDR2 is YNNKEL (reference sequence). Germline trimming cut 3 bases from V and 3 bases from J; bases unmatched to any gene: 2. The CDR3 region is CASSQGLAGYYNEQFF. The CDR3 region has the DNA TGTGCCAGCAGCCAGGGACTAGCGGGGTACTACAATGAGCAGTTCTTC.

The table lists this clonotype with many counts. The gene calls are TRBV20-1 and TRBJ1-2; D ambiguous. CDR1 is DFQATT and CDR2 is SNEGSKA in the germline V gene (reference sequence). The V and J ends lost 2 bases and 7 bases respectively, with 14 bases between them. The CDR3 has 13 amino acids. This CDR3 reads CSARPQTLFGYTF. In DNA form, the CDR3 reads TGCAGTGCTAGACCGCAGACACTTTTTGGCTACACCTTC.

Worth noting for this clonotype: This may come from a read error, since a much larger clone is one base off. J is TRBJ2-7 and V is TRBV12-3 or TRBV12-4, with 7 positions matching TRBD2. This CDR3 spans 13 amino acids. The CDR3 region has the DNA TGTGTCAGCACGGCGGGGGTCGCCTACGAGCAGTACTTC. Translated, it gives CVSTAGVAYEQYF.

The J gene is TRBJ2-3, the V gene TRBV12-3 or TRBV12-4; TRBD2 agrees at 12 bases. The CDR3 spans 15 residues. Germline trimming cut 6 bases from V and 3 bases from J; bases unmatched to any gene: 4. The CDR3 sequence is CASRMTSGSTDTQYF. DNA for the CDR3: TGTGCCAGCAGGATGACTAGCGGGAGTACAGATACGCAGTATTTT.

The chain couples TRBV20-1 to TRBJ1-5; 10 bases are a match to TRBD1. The germline V gene has CDR1 DFQATT and CDR2 SNEGSKA (reference sequence). This CDR3 is built from 18 residues. The trim removed 0 bases at V and 0 bases at J, leaving 8 bases unmatched. CDR3 nucleotide sequence: TGCAGTGCTAGAGATAAGACAGGGGGCGGTTATAGCAATCAGCCCCAGCATTTT. This translates into CSARDKTGGGYSNQPQHF.

Comment on this clonotype: Compared with germline, one end of the junction differs, possibly owing to a read error. The chain employs TRBV7-9 and TRBJ2-1; D is possibly TRBD2 (7 bases). Germline V gene lookup returns CDR1 SEHNR and CDR2 FQNEAQ (reference sequence). This CDR3 spans 12 amino acids. CDR3 region: CAGRGGSDEQFF. CDR3 nucleotide sequence: TGTGCCGGCAGGGGCGGGAGCGATGAGCAGTTCTTC.

In this sample, this clonotype turned up a few times. The CDR3 nucleotides are TGTGCCAGCAGCCAGACGGCAGATACGCAGTATTTT. This gives the protein CASSQTADTQYF. This chain joins TRBV7-2 and TRBJ2-3; D call uncertain. The germline V gene encodes CDR1 SGHTA and CDR2 FQGNSA. This CDR3 has 12 residues. Deletions cut 5 bases from V and 4 bases from J, with 7 bases between.

This chain links TRBV5-1 with TRBJ1-2; D ambiguous. Germline V gene sequence: CDR1 SGHRS, CDR2 YFSETQ. This CDR3 contains 15 residues. V lost 0 bases to trimming and J lost 5 bases, with 14 bases between them. The CDR3 loop reads CASSLGLLDGYGYTF. For the CDR3, the DNA is TGCGCCAGCAGCTTGGGGCTCCTGGATGGTTATGGCTACACCTTC. Complete variable domain (other parts from reference TRBV5-1 and TRBJ1-2): KAGVTQTPRYLIKTRGQQVTLSCSPISGHRSVSWYQQTPGQGLQFLFEYFSETQRNKGNFPGRFSGRQFSNSRSEMNVSTLELGDSALYLCASSLGLLDGYGYTFGSGTRLTVV.